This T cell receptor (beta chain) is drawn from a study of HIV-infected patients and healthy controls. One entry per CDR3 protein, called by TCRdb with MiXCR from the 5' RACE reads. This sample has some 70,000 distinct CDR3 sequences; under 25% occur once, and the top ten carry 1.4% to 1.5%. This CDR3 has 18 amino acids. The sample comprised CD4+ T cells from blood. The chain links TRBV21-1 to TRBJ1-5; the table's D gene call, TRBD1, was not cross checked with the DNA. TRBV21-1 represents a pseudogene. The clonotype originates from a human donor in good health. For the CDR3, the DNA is TGTGCCAGCAGCAAGGGAACAGGGTCGGTTTGTTGCGATCAGCCCCAGCATTTT. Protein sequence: CASSKGTGSVCCDQPQHF.